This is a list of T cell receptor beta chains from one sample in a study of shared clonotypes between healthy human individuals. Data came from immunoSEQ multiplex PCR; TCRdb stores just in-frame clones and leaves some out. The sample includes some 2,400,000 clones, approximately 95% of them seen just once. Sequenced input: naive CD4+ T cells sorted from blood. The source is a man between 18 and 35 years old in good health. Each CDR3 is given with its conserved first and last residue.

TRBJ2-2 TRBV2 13 CASSGTRSGELFF
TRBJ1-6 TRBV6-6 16 CASSTLLKGGDSPLHF
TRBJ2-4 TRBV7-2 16 CASSLRASFGENIQYF
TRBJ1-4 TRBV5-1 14 CASSLTGGGEKLFF
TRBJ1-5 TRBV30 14 CAWSITDSNQPQHF
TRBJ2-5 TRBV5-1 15 CASSLTSGVWETQYF
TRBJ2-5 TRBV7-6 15 CASSPLAGAGETQYF
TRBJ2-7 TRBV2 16 CARTGGPLRGSYEQYF
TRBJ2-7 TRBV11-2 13 CASTGYPPYEQYF
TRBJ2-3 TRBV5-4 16 CASSRVAGGPEDTQYF
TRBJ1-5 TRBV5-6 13 CASSSYTNQPQHF